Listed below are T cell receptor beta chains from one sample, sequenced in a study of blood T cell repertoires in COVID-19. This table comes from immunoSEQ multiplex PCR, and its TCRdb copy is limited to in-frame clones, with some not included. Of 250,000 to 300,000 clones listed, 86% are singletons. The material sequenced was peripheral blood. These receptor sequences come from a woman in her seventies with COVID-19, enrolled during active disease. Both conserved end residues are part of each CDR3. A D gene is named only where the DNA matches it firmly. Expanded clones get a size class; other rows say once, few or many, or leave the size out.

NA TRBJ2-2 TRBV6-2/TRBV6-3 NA CASSLTQNTGELFF TGTGCCAGCAGTTTGACACAGAACACCGGGGAGCTGTTTTTT
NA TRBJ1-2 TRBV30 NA CAWSVGGRLGGYTF TGTGCCTGGAGTGTTGGCGGCCGCCTAGGTGGCTACACCTTC
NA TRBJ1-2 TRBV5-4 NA CASSLVLGQDYGYTF TGTGCCAGCAGCTTGGTTTTGGGGCAGGACTATGGCTACACCTTC
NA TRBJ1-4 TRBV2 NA CASGLKELFF TGTGCCAGCGGACTGAAAGAACTGTTTTTT
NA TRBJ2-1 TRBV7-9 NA CASSLARSEQFF TGTGCCAGCAGCTTAGCGAGATCTGAGCAGTTCTTC
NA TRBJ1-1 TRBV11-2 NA CASSTTDSFEAFF TGTGCCAGCAGCACCACAGACAGTTTTGAAGCTTTCTTT
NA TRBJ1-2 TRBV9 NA CASSVGAGVTPNYGYTF TGTGCCAGCAGCGTAGGGGCAGGGGTCACTCCTAACTATGGCTACACCTTC
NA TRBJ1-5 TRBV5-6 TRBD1 CASSLLLTGKNQPQHF TGTGCCAGCAGCTTGTTATTGACAGGGAAGAATCAGCCCCAGCATTTT
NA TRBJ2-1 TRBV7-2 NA CASSSDRINEQFF TGTGCCAGCAGCTCCGACAGAATAAATGAGCAGTTCTTC
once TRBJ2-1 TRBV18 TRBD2 CASSPRTSYDEQFF TGTGCCAGCTCACCAAGGACTAGCTACGATGAGCAGTTCTTC
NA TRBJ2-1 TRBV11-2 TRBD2 CASSYPSGGVNEQFF TGTGCCAGCAGCTACCCTAGCGGGGGGGTAAATGAGCAGTTCTTC
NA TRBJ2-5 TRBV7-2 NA CASSLQGGDETQYF TGTGCCAGCAGCTTGCAGGGGGGAGACGAGACCCAGTACTTC
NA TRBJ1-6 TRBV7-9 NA CASSLGTDNSPLHF TGTGCCAGCAGCTTAGGGACAGATAATTCACCCCTCCACTTT
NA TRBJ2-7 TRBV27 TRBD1 CASSPIRDRDYEQYF TGTGCCAGCAGTCCGATCCGGGACAGGGACTACGAGCAGTACTTC
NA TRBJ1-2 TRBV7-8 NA CASSLAHKGDGYGYTF TGTGCCAGCAGCTTAGCGCATAAGGGGGACGGCTATGGCTACACCTTC
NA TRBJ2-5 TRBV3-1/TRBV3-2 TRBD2 CASSLWGGDKETQYF TGTGCCAGCAGCCTTTGGGGGGGGGATAAAGAGACCCAGTACTTC
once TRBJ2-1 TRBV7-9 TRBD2 CASRPEVAGTTYNEQFF TGTGCCAGCAGACCCGAGGTAGCGGGGACTACCTACAATGAGCAGTTCTTC
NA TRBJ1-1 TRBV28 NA CASSADREAFF TGTGCCAGCAGTGCCGACAGGGAAGCTTTCTTT
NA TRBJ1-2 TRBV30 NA CAWSVLQGNGYTF TGTGCCTGGAGTGTGCTTCAGGGAAATGGCTACACCTTC
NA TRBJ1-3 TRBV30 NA CAWSVQGGNTIYF TGTGCCTGGAGTGTACAGGGAGGAAACACCATATATTTT
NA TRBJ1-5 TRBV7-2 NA CASSPVRDQPQHF TGTGCCAGCAGCCCGGTTCGGGATCAGCCCCAGCATTTT
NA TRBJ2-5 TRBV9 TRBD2 CASNRGSGGRETQYF TGTGCCAGCAACCGCGGAAGCGGGGGGCGGGAGACCCAGTACTTC
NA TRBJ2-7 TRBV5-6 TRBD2 CASSGGAGEQYF TGTGCCAGCTCCGGGGGGGCAGGCGAGCAGTACTTC
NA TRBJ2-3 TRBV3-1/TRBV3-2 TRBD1 CASSQDFIYRGAVGDTQYF TGTGCCAGCAGCCAAGATTTCATCTACAGGGGGGCCGTTGGAGATACGCAGTATTTT
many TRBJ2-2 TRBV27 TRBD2 CASSFLAGVLNTGELFF TGTGCCAGCAGTTTCCTAGCGGGGGTTTTAAACACCGGGGAGCTGTTTTTT
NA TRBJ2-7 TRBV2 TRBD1 CASREDRGPYEQYF TGTGCCAGCAGAGAAGACAGGGGGCCCTACGAGCAGTACTTC
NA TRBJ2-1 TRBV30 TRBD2 CAWMRVGGGNNEQFF TGTGCCTGGATGAGGGTGGGCGGGGGTAACAATGAGCAGTTCTTC
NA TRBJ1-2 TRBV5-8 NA CASSLDSFNYGYTF TGTGCCAGCAGCTTGGACTCCTTTAACTATGGCTACACCTTC
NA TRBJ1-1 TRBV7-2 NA CASSLAEYKAFF TGTGCCAGCAGCTTAGCTGAGTATAAAGCTTTCTTT
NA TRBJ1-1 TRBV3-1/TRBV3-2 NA CASSQSEMGRAFF TGTGCCAGCAGCCAATCTGAAATGGGGCGAGCTTTCTTT
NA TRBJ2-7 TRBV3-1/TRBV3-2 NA CASSQDRRGPSYEQYF TGTGCCAGCAGCCAAGATAGGCGGGGGCCTTCCTACGAGCAGTACTTC
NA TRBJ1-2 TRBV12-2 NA CASRLEAGDRETRSYGYTF TGTGCAAGTCGCTTAGAGGCCGGGGACAGGGAGACGAGGAGCTATGGCTACACCTTC
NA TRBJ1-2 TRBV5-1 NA CASSLQGAGDGYTF TGCGCCAGCAGCTTGCAGGGAGCGGGCGATGGCTACACCTTC
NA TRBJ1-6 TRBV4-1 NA CASSRFQASSYNSPLHF TGCGCCAGCAGTCGGTTCCAAGCGAGCTCCTATAATTCACCCCTCCACTTT
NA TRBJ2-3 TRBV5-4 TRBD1 CASSGRTGGLLSTDTQYF TGTGCCAGCAGCGGACGGACAGGGGGCTTACTTAGCACAGATACGCAGTATTTT
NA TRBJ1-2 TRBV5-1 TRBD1 CASHGQGNYGYTF TGCGCCAGCCATGGACAGGGGAACTATGGCTACACCTTC
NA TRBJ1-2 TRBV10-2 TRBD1 CASRGQVLNYGYTF TGCGCCAGCAGGGGACAGGTTCTTAACTATGGCTACACCTTC
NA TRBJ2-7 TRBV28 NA CASSPIRGREGSYEQYF TGTGCCAGCAGCCCGATTAGGGGAAGAGAAGGCTCCTACGAGCAGTACTTC
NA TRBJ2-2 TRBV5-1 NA CASSLLTENTGELFF TGCGCCAGCAGCCTCCTGACAGAGAACACCGGGGAGCTGTTTTTT
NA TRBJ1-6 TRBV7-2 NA CASATGSSYNSPLHF TGTGCCAGCGCCACAGGGAGCTCCTATAATTCACCCCTCCACTTT
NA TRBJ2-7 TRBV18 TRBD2 CASSPRGTSGAYEQYF TGTGCCAGCTCACCACGGGGCACTAGCGGGGCCTACGAGCAGTACTTC
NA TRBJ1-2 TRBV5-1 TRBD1 CASSSQGAGYGYTF TGCGCCAGCAGCTCTCAGGGGGCCGGCTATGGCTACACCTTC
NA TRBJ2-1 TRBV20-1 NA CSVELVNEQFF TGCAGTGTTGAACTAGTGAATGAGCAGTTCTTC
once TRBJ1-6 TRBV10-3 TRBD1 CAIRQGEPSPLHF TGTGCCATCAGACAGGGGGAACCCTCACCCCTCCACTTT
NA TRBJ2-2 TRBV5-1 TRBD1 CASSTGTANTGELFF TGCGCCAGCAGTACAGGGACAGCGAACACCGGGGAGCTGTTTTTT
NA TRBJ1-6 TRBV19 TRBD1 CASSDRDGSPLHF TGTGCCAGTAGCGACAGGGACGGTTCACCCCTCCACTTT
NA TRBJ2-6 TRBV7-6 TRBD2 CASSGEGWTGANVLTF TGTGCCAGCAGCGGGGAGGGTTGGACCGGGGCCAACGTCCTGACTTTC
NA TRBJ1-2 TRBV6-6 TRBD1 CASSYTDRAGYTF TGTGCCAGCAGTTACACCGACAGGGCTGGCTACACCTTC
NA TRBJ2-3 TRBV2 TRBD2 CASTAGGASTDTQYF TGTGCCAGCACGGCGGGGGGTGCTAGCACAGATACGCAGTATTTT
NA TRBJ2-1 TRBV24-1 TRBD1 CATSDSKGAPEQFF TGTGCCACCAGTGATAGTAAGGGGGCCCCTGAGCAGTTCTTC
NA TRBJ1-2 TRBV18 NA CASSPPGVPNYGYTF TGTGCCAGCTCACCCCCAGGGGTCCCTAACTATGGCTACACCTTC
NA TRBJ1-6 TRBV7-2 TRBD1 CATGTRDSASPLHF TGTGCCACAGGCACGAGGGACAGTGCATCACCCCTCCACTTT